This T cell receptor (beta chain) appears in the sequencing data of a study of T cells in Graves' hyperthyroidism and ophthalmopathy. General study findings and limits: Ophthalmopathy got predicted by the model a median approximately 6 months before its onset.

Researchers took RNA transcripts and amplified the TCR beta CDR3 regions from them. First-round RT-PCR targeting the TCR CDR3 was performed with the HTBI primer set. TCRdb itself ran the multiplex PCR reads through MiXCR, one entry per CDR3 protein. The repertoire has about 270,000 distinct CDR3 sequences, roughly 15% of them found once; the top ten carry over 25%. With regard to this clonotype: The antigen is undetermined.

The CDR3 is 13 residues long. Trimming took off 3 bases at V and 4 bases at J, with 6 bases between the two ends. In germline, CDR1 is MGHRA, CDR2 YSYEKL. Fresh peripheral blood, about 10 ml of it, supplied the PBMCs. The gene calls are TRBV4-1 and TRBJ2-2; D remains unclear. The sequence was collected from a woman in her fifties or sixties with Graves' hyperthyroidism that later progressed to Graves' ophthalmopathy. The sample was blood. CDR3 in amino acids: CASSHPITGELFF. DNA for the CDR3: TGCGCCAGCAGCCATCCTATCACCGGGGAGCTGTTTTTT.